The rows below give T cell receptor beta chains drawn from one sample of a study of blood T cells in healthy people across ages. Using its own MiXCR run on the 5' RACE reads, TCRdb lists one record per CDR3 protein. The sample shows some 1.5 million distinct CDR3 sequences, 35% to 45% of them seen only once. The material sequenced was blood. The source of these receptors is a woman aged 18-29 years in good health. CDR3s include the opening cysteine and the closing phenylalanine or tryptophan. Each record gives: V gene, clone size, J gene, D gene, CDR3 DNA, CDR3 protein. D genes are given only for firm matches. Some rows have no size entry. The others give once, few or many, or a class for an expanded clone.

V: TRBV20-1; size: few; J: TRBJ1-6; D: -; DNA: TGCAGTGCTAGGACGGATGGAAGCTATAATTCACCCCTCCACTTT; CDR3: CSARTDGSYNSPLHF
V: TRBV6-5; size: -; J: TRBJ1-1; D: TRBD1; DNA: TGTGCCAGCAGTTTCTTAGGGACAGGGGGCGCTTCCACTGAAGCTTTCTTT; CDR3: CASSFLGTGGASTEAFF
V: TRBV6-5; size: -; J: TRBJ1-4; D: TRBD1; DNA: TGTGCCAGCAGTTATAAGGGACAATTAGGACAGGGGGCTCTGTTTTTT; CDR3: CASSYKGQLGQGALFF
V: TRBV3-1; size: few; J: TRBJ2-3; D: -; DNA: TGTGCCAGCAGCCAAGATTCTCCACAAGATACGCAGTATTTT; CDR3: CASSQDSPQDTQYF
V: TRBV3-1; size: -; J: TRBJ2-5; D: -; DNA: TGTGCCAGCAGCAAATCGGACAGCTTTAAAAATGAGCAGTACTTC; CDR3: CASSKSDSFKNEQYF
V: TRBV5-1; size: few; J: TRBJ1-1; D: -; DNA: TGCGCCAGCAGCTTGGGCCAAGTTCCCGAAGCTTTCTTT; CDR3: CASSLGQVPEAFF
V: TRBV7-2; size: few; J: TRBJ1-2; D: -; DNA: TGTGCCAGCAGCCGTACAGGAGTTACCCTCTATGGCTACACCTTC; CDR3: CASSRTGVTLYGYTF
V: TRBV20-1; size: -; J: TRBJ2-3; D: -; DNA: TGCAGTGCCAGCCCAGTTCCGGGCGGAAGGTACACAGATACGCAGTATTTT; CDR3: CSASPVPGGRYTDTQYF
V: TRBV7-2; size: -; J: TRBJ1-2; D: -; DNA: TGTGCCAGCAGCTTAGCGGCTGAGACGAACTATGGCTACACCTTC; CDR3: CASSLAAETNYGYTF
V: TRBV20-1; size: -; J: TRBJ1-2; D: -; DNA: TGCAGTGCTACAGGGCCTAACTATGGCTACACCTTC; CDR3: CSATGPNYGYTF
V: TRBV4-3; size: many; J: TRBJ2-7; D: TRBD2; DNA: TGCGCCAGCAGCCAGGTGGGGACTAGCGGGTACGAGCAGTACTTC; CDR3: CASSQVGTSGYEQYF
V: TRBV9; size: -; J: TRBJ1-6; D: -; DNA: TGTGCCAGCAGCGTAGATGGGGAAAGGTATAATTCACCCCTCCACTTT; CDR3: CASSVDGERYNSPLHF
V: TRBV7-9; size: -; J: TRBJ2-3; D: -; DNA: TGTGCCAGCAGCCTACCCATCAATCTAGGGGCCGTAACAGATACGCAGTATTTT; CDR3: CASSLPINLGAVTDTQYF
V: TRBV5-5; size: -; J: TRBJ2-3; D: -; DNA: TGTGCCAGCAGCTTGTTGATGCGGATCACTAGCACAGATACGCAGTATTTT; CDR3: CASSLLMRITSTDTQYF
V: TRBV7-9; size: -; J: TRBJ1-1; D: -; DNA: TGTGCCGGCAGCCCCGAGGCGGGGGGAGCTTTCTTT; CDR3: CAGSPEAGGAFF
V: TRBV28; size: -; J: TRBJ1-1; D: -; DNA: TGTGCCAGCGTATCGGGGGTGGGTACTGAAGCTTTCTTT; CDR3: CASVSGVGTEAFF
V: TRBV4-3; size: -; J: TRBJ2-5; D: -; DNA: TGCGCCAGCAGCCAAGATCTACTAGAAGAGACCCAGTACTTC; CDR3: CASSQDLLEETQYF
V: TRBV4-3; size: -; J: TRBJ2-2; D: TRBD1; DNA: TGCGCCAGCAGCCACGGGACAGGGGCCGGGGAGCTGTTTTTT; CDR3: CASSHGTGAGELFF
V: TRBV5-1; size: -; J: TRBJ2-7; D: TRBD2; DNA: TGCGCCAGCAGCCAACGGCCCGCGGGAGAAGTCTCCTACGAGCAGTACTTC; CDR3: CASSQRPAGEVSYEQYF
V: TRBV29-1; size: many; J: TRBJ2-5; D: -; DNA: TGCAGCGTTGTAGAGGGGGGGATTTCCCAGTACTTC; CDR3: CSVVEGGISQYF
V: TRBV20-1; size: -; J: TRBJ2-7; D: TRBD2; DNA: TGCAGTGCTAGTAGGGGACTAGCTCCTTACGAGCAGTACTTC; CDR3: CSASRGLAPYEQYF
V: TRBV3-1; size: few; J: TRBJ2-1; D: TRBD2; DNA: TGTGCCAGCAGCCTTAAGGCCCCTGGGGGGACTAGCGCAACTAATGAGCAGTTCTTC; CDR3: CASSLKAPGGTSATNEQFF
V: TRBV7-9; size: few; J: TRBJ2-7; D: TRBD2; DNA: TGTGCCAGCAGCTTAGTAAGCGGGGTGTCCTACAATGAGCAGTACTTC; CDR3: CASSLVSGVSYNEQYF
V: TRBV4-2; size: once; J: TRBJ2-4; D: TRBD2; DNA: TGTGCCAGCAGCCAAGAGGCGGGACTAAAAAACATTCAGTACTTC; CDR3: CASSQEAGLKNIQYF
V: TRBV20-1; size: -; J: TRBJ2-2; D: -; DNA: TGCAGTGCCAGAAGGGGGGCCAAGAACACCGGGGAGCTGTTTTTT; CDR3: CSARRGAKNTGELFF
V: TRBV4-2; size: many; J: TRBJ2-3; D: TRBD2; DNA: TGTGCCAGCAGCCAAGAAGCGGGAGGACGCACAGATACGCAGTATTTT; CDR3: CASSQEAGGRTDTQYF
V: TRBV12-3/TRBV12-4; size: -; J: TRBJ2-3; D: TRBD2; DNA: TGTGCCAGCAGACGAGACGACACGGGGGGTTCAGATACGCAGTATTTT; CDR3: CASRRDDTGGSDTQYF
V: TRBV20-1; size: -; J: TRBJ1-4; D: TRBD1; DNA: TGCAGTGCTAGACCGCGCGGGACAGCTAATGAAAAACTGTTTTTT; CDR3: CSARPRGTANEKLFF
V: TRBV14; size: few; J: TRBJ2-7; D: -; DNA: TGTGCCAGCAGCCAAGTTCGACCCTACGAGCAGTACTTC; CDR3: CASSQVRPYEQYF
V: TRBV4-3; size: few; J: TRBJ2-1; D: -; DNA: TGCGCCAGCAGCCAAGATTCGAGACTAGTAGGTTCCTACAATGAGCAGTTCTTC; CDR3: CASSQDSRLVGSYNEQFF
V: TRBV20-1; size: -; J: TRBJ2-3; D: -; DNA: TGCAGTGCTTTCAAGCCGAGGGGCCCTGGCACAGATACGCAGTATTTT; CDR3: CSAFKPRGPGTDTQYF
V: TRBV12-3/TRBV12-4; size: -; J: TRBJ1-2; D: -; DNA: TGTGCCAGCAGTTTTGGGGTACGGAACTATGGCTACACCTTC; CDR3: CASSFGVRNYGYTF
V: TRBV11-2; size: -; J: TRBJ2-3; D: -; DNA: TGTGCCAGCAGCAGTGGCGAATTGGCTTACGGAGATACGCAGTATTTT; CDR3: CASSSGELAYGDTQYF
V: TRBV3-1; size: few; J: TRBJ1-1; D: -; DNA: TGTGCCAGCAGCCAAGATACCCGGCGTGGAGCTTTCTTT; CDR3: CASSQDTRRGAFF
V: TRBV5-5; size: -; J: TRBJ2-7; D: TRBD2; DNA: TGTGCCAGCAGCCACGCTGGAGCGGGAGGTTCCTACGAGCAGTACTTC; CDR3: CASSHAGAGGSYEQYF
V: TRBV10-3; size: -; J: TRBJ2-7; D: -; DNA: TGTGCCATCAGTGTAGGGACTGTCTACGAGCAGTACTTC; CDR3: CAISVGTVYEQYF
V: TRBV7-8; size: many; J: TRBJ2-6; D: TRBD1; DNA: TGTGCCAGCAGCGCCGGTTCCGGGACAGTCTTCTCTGGGGCCAACGTCCTGACTTTC; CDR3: CASSAGSGTVFSGANVLTF
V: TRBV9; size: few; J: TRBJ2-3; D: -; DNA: TGTGCCAGCAGCGTAGAGGCCTTCACAGATACGCAGTATTTT; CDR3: CASSVEAFTDTQYF
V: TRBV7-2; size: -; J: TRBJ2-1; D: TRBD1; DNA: TGTGCCAGCAGCCCGGACAGGGACTCGGGGTTTTACAATGAGCAGTTCTTC; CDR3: CASSPDRDSGFYNEQFF
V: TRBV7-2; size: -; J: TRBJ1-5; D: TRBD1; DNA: TGTGCCAGCAGCCAAGGATGGGAACAGGGGAGTGGACAGCCCCAGCATTTT; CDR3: CASSQGWEQGSGQPQHF
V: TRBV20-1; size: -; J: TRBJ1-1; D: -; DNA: TGCAGTGCTATGACGGGGGCGGACACTGAAGCTTTCTTT; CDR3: CSAMTGADTEAFF
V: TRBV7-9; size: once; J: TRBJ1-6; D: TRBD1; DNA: TGTGCCAGCAGAAGCCCCCGACAGGGAAGTTCACCCCTCCACTTT; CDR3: CASRSPRQGSSPLHF
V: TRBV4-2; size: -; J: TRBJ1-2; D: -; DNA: TGTGCCAGCAGCCAAGACGGGCTTGGGGTCTATGGCTACACCTTC; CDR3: CASSQDGLGVYGYTF
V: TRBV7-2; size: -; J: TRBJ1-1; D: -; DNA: TGTGCCAGCAGCTTCCAAGAGGACACTGAAGCTTTCTTT; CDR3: CASSFQEDTEAFF
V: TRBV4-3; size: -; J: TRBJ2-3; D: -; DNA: TGCGCCAGCAGCCAAGATCCAGTGGCAGATACGCAGTATTTT; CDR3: CASSQDPVADTQYF
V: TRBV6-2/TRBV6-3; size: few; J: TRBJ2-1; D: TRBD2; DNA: TGTGCCAGCAGTTCCTTTGGTAGGTTAGCGGGAGTCAAAAATGAGCAGTTCTTC; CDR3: CASSSFGRLAGVKNEQFF
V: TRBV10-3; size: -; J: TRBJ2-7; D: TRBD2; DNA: TGTGCCATCAGTGGTGCGGGAGTGGTATCCTACGAGCAGTACTTC; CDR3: CAISGAGVVSYEQYF
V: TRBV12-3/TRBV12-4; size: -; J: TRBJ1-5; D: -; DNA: TGTGCCAGCAGTTTACGACACACCAATCAGCCCCAGCATTTT; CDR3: CASSLRHTNQPQHF